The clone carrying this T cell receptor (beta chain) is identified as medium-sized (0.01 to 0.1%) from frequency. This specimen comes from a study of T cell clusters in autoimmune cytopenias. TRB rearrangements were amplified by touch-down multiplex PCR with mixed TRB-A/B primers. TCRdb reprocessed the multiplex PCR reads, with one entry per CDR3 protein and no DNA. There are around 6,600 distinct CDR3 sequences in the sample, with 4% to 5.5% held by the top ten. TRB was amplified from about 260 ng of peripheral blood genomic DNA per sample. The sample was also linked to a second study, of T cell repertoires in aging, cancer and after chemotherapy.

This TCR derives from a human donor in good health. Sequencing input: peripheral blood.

This CDR3 reads CSVRGAGDYGYTF. The chain couples TRBV29-1 to TRBJ1-2; TCRdb names TRBD1, which stays unverified in the absence of DNA. The CDR3 has 13 residues. From germline, CDR1 is SQVTM and CDR2 ANQGSEA.